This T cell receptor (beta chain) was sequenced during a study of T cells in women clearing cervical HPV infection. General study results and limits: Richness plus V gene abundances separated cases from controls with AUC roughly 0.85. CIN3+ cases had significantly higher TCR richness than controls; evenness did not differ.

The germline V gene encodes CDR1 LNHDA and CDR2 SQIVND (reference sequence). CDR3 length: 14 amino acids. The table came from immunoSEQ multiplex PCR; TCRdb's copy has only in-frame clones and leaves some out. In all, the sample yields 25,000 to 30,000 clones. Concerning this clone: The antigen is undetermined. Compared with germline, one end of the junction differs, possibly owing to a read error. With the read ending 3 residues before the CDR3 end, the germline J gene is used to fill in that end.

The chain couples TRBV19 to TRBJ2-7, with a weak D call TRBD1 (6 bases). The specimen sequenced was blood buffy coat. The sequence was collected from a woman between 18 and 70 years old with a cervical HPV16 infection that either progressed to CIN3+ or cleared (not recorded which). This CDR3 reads CASSLDRSSYEQYF. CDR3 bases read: TGTGCCAGTAGTTTAGACAGGTCGTCGTACGAG.